These T cell receptor beta chains were read from a single sample in a study of blood T cell repertoires in COVID-19. Sequenced by immunoSEQ multiplex PCR; TCRdb stores in-frame clones only, minus some. Of some 390,000 clones listed, roughly 90% are singletons. The specimen was PBMCs or T cells enriched from blood (not recorded which). Receptor source: a woman aged 30 to 39 who had recovered from COVID-19. Each CDR3 is given with its conserved first and last residue. The D gene is left open where the match is weak. Only some rows state a clone size, as once, few, many or a class for expanded clones.

. | TRBJ2-2 | TRBV14 | . | TGTGCCAGCAGCCAAGACCCCGGACAGAGGATGACCGGGGAGCTGTTTTTT | CASSQDPGQRMTGELFF
. | TRBJ1-3 | TRBV6-2/TRBV6-3 | TRBD1 | TGTGCCAGCAGCCAAACGACAGGGGAGAACTGGGCTGGAAACACCATATATTTT | CASSQTTGENWAGNTIYF
. | TRBJ2-1 | TRBV24-1 | TRBD2 | TGTGCCACCAGTGATCTGACTAGCGGGAGGGCCGGGGAGCAGTTCTTC | CATSDLTSGRAGEQFF
once | TRBJ2-3 | TRBV4-3 | . | TGCGCCAGCAGCCAAGATATAGGCACAGATACGCAGTATTTT | CASSQDIGTDTQYF
. | TRBJ2-5 | TRBV13 | . | TGTGCCAGCAGCTCCCTAGACAGACCTCAAGAGACCCAGTACTTC | CASSSLDRPQETQYF
. | TRBJ2-5 | TRBV7-2 | . | TGTGCCAGCAGCTTATCCTCCACCCAGTACTTC | CASSLSSTQYF
. | TRBJ1-4 | TRBV6-1 | TRBD1 | TGTGCCAGCAGTGACCGGGACAGGGTTAGTGAAAAACTGTTTTTT | CASSDRDRVSEKLFF
few | TRBJ2-3 | TRBV2 | . | TGTGCCAGCACCTGGCAAATTTTTGCAGATACGCAGTATTTT | CASTWQIFADTQYF
. | TRBJ1-1 | TRBV30 | . | TGTGCCTGGACTCACAGGGTGACTGAAGCTTTCTTT | CAWTHRVTEAFF
few | TRBJ2-1 | TRBV6-5 | . | TGTGCCAGCAGTTACTCCGGCGGAACCTCCTACAATGAGCAGTTCTTC | CASSYSGGTSYNEQFF
. | TRBJ2-7 | TRBV19 | TRBD2 | TGTGCCAGTAGTATGGTAGCGGGAGATACCTACGAGCAGTACTTC | CASSMVAGDTYEQYF
. | TRBJ1-5 | TRBV30 | . | TGTGCCTGGAGTGTACCTGGTACCCGTCGGAATCAGCCCCAGCATTTT | CAWSVPGTRRNQPQHF
. | TRBJ2-7 | TRBV28 | . | TGTGCCAGCGGTACTCAGGGGCCCTACGAGCAGTACTTC | CASGTQGPYEQYF
few | TRBJ2-1 | TRBV7-3 | . | TGTGCCAGCAGCCAGCGGACGGCAAACAATGAGCAGTTCTTC | CASSQRTANNEQFF
. | TRBJ1-5 | TRBV28 | . | TGTGCCAGCAGTTTGTGGGGAGGGGGAAGCAATCAGCCCCAGCATTTT | CASSLWGGGSNQPQHF
. | TRBJ1-4 | TRBV11-2 | TRBD1 | TGTGCCAGCAGCTTACCACAGGGGGCTAATGAAAAACTGTTTTTT | CASSLPQGANEKLFF
once | TRBJ2-2 | TRBV5-1 | . | TGCGCCAGCAGCCCGAAACTGCAGGGGCAGGGCACCGGGGAGCTGTTTTTT | CASSPKLQGQGTGELFF
. | TRBJ2-7 | TRBV7-2 | . | TGTGCCAGCAGCTTGGCAGGGGCGAACTACGAGCAGTACTTC | CASSLAGANYEQYF
. | TRBJ2-2 | TRBV7-2 | TRBD2 | TGTGCCAGCAGGATAACGGGGAGGGCCGGGGAGCTGTTTTTT | CASRITGRAGELFF
. | TRBJ1-1 | TRBV12-5 | . | TGTGCTAGTGGTTTGAGACAGCCCGGGCTTGAAGCTTTCTTT | CASGLRQPGLEAFF
. | TRBJ2-7 | TRBV11-3 | . | TGTGCCAGCAGTCCCACCCCGACAGGCGTGCGCGAGCAGTACTTC | CASSPTPTGVREQYF
once | TRBJ1-5 | TRBV7-2 | . | TGTGCCAGCAGCTTACAGGTAAACCAGCCCCAGCATTTT | CASSLQVNQPQHF
. | TRBJ1-1 | TRBV3-1/TRBV3-2 | . | TGTGCCAGCAGCCAAGATACGTCTACAGGTAAAGCTTTCTTT | CASSQDTSTGKAFF
. | TRBJ2-3 | TRBV9 | . | TGTGCCAGCAGCGTAGAAGGGGTTCACACAGATACGCAGTATTTT | CASSVEGVHTDTQYF
. | TRBJ2-7 | TRBV7-9 | . | TGTGCCAGCAGCTTAGGCGGAAACCCCTACGAGCAGTACTTC | CASSLGGNPYEQYF
few | TRBJ1-2 | TRBV7-3 | TRBD1 | TGTGCCAGCAGCCCGAACAGGGGTGATGGCTACACCTTC | CASSPNRGDGYTF
. | TRBJ1-4 | TRBV19 | . | TGTGCCAGTAGTATGAGGCAGGGGATTGTAACTAATGAAAAACTGTTTTTT | CASSMRQGIVTNEKLFF